This T cell receptor (beta chain) came from a study of CD8 T cells in ankylosing spondylitis. General study results and limits: Earlier literature documents some of the motif variants in reactive arthritis synovial fluid and blood. Clones linked with disease were CD8+ and fairly uncommon in the peripheral blood. Clones tied to disease were said to be significantly enriched in matched ankylosing spondylitis synovial fluid. Ankylosing spondylitis blood seemed to carry a telltale TCR beta motif made of seven or eight highly homologous variants.

Unmatched junction bases numbered 8, after V lost 6 bases and J lost 4 bases. The CDR3 runs 15 residues. Germline V lookup: CDR1 KGHSH, CDR2 LQKENI. Quantitative 5'-RACE with molecular barcodes was used to make the TCR beta libraries. Via MiXCR, TCRdb re-called the 5' RACE reads, giving one row per CDR3 protein. The data show 250,000 to 350,000 distinct CDR3 sequences, 6.5% to 10% seen once. This clonotype occurred a few times. The target antigen is unknown. The V call is TRBV18, the J call TRBJ2-2; TRBD1 agrees at 7 bases. The TCR sequence derives from a male donor with ankylosing spondylitis. The source material was blood, either unsorted or a sorted T cell fraction (not recorded which). DNA of the CDR3: TGTGCCAGCTCTCCAACAGGGGCTCTCACCGGGGAGCTGTTTTTT. Amino acids: CASSPTGALTGELFF. The full variable domain, its missing parts supplied by reference TRBV18 and TRBJ2-2, is NAGVMQNPRHLVRRRGQEARLRCSPMKGHSHVYWYRQLPEEGLKFMVYLQKENIIDESGMPKERFSAEFPKEGPSILRIQQVVRGDSAAYFCASSPTGALTGELFFGEGSRLTVL.